These 6 T cell receptor beta chains were all obtained from the same sample, sequenced in a study of beta chain features in type 1 diabetes. TCRB transcripts that were expressed got sequenced, as all of the isolated RNA had been reverse transcribed. Method: immunoSEQ multiplex PCR; TCRdb's copy keeps in-frame clones and lacks some. This sample has 300,000 to 400,000 clones; over 9.5% occur once, and the top ten carry 0.017%. Sequencing was performed on naive CD4+ T cells from blood. Receptors were obtained from a man aged 18 to 30 in good health.

The chain recombines TRBV2 with TRBJ1-5; a weak D match, TRBD1 (5 bases). Per germline, CDR1 SNHLY and CDR2 FYNNEI. V lost 3 bases and J lost 2, with 14 bases in between. The CDR3 is 16 residues long. The CDR3 reads CASSERDSWRNQPQHF. CDR3 DNA sequence: TGTGCCAGCAGTGAGAGGGACTCATGGCGCAATCAGCCCCAGCATTTT.

The rearrangement uses TRBV28 and TRBJ2-1; 9 nucleotides match TRBD2. This CDR3 is built from 16 residues. CDR1 and CDR2 from the germline V gene are MDHEN and SYDVKM. The junction had 2 bases not matched to a gene; V was cut back by 1 base and J by 1 base. The CDR3 is CASSLLAGGSYNEQFF. For the CDR3, the DNA is TGTGCCAGCAGTTTATTGGCGGGGGGGTCCTACAATGAGCAGTTCTTC.

V and J are TRBV25-1 and TRBJ2-5, with D tentatively TRBD2 (6 bases). V was clipped by 6 bases and J by 3 bases, with 11 bases between them. CDR1 MGHDK and CDR2 SYGVNS come from the germline V gene. The CDR3 has 13 residues. CDR3 sequence reads: CASSRLGEETQYF. CDR3 bases: TGTGCCAGCAGCAGACTAGGAGAAGAGACCCAGTACTTC.

The chain employs TRBV4-2 and TRBJ2-7, with 7 bases lining up with TRBD1. With 1 base clipped from V and 2 bases from J, the junction kept 2 bases outside the gene matches. This CDR3 is 14 amino acids long. Germline V gene data show CDR1 as LGHNA and CDR2 as YNFKEQ. The CDR3 region is CASSQAGGPYEQYF. The CDR3 nucleotides read TGTGCCAGCAGCCAAGCAGGGGGTCCCTACGAGCAGTACTTC.

The gene calls are TRBV7-7 and TRBJ1-1; 9 bases are shared with TRBD1. Germline V gives CDR1 SSHAT, CDR2 FNYEAQ (reference sequence). The CDR3 sequence is 17 residues long. V gave up 5 bases and J gave up 1 base; unmatched junction bases: 11. The CDR3, as DNA: TGTGCCAGCAGCCCGATTGGGGACAGGGAACAGAACACTGAAGCTTTCTTT. This gives the protein CASSPIGDREQNTEAFF.

The chain employs TRBV28 and TRBJ1-1; D is unclear. From germline, CDR1 is MDHEN and CDR2 SYDVKM. With 6 bases removed from V and 10 bases from J, the gap between germline ends came to 15 bases. The CDR3 loop spans 12 amino acids. The CDR3 region is CASSRPNTGAFF. The CDR3 region has the DNA TGTGCCAGCAGCCGCCCGAACACGGGAGCTTTCTTT.